The next 7 T cell receptor beta chains were all read from a single sample in a study of T cell clones after liver transplantation. Clones were sequenced by immunoSEQ multiplex PCR, and TCRdb holds only the in-frame ones, with some missing. The sample records 70,000 to 80,000 clones, more than 90% being singletons. Sequences were derived from CD4+ T cells from blood, sampled before liver transplant. The receptors were gathered from a human donor who received a liver transplant.

The chain couples TRBV5-4 to TRBJ2-5, with D perhaps matching TRBD2 (5 bases). The CDR3 runs 13 residues. CDR1 is SGHNT, CDR2 YYREEE, per germline (reference sequence). Trimming cost V 0 bases and J 2 bases, with 5 bases left between them. The CDR3 region is CASSLERQETQYF. The CDR3 DNA follows: TGTGCCAGCAGCTTGGAGCGGCAAGAGACCCAGTACTTC.

The chain has TRBV6-1 and TRBJ2-1; 14 positions match TRBD2. The trim removed 3 bases at V and 9 bases at J, leaving 7 bases unmatched. Germline values: CDR1 MNHNS, CDR2 SASEGT. This CDR3 contains 16 residues. The CDR3 bases are TGTGCCAGCAGTGAGAGACTAGCGGGAGGGGGGAGTGAGCAGTTCTTC. It encodes CASSERLAGGGSEQFF.

This clone is a singleton in its sample. The rearrangement uses TRBV2 and TRBJ2-7; D remains unclear. V was cut by 6 bases and J by 5 bases, with 20 bases left in between. Germline assignment: CDR1 SNHLY and CDR2 FYNNEI. This CDR3 comprises 15 residues. DNA of the CDR3: TGTGCCAGCAGAATTAGCCGGACCCCTCTGAACGAGCAGTACTTC. Protein: CASRISRTPLNEQYF.

The V gene is TRBV18, the J gene TRBJ2-1; 14 nucleotides align to TRBD2. CDR1 and CDR2 (germline): KGHSH, LQKENI. The CDR3 is 15 residues long. V lost 3 bases, J lost 5 bases, and 0 bases stayed unmatched. The CDR3 coding sequence is TGTGCCAGCTCACCGGGACTAGCGGGAGACAATGAGCAGTTCTTC. It is translated as CASSPGLAGDNEQFF.

This CDR3 is CASMSGRVYEQYF. The CDR3 DNA follows: TGTGCCAGCATGAGCGGGCGGGTCTACGAGCAGTACTTC. The rearrangement joins TRBV21-1 to TRBJ2-7; the DNA was not used to check the table's D call, TRBD2. TRBV21-1 is noted as a pseudogene. CDR3 length equals 13 residues.

This chain connects TRBV4-3 to TRBJ2-7, with TRBD2 matching 14 bases. Per germline, CDR1 LGHNA and CDR2 YSLEER. The V segment lost 3 bases and the J segment 5 bases; nucleotides outside the gene matches: 0. This CDR3 has 14 amino acids. The CDR3 loop is CASSQTSGRDEQYF. For the CDR3, the DNA is TGCGCCAGCAGCCAGACTAGCGGGAGGGACGAGCAGTACTTC.

This chain joins TRBV30 and TRBJ2-2; 13 nucleotides align to TRBD2. The CDR3 consists of 20 residues. V was pared by 2 bases and J by 0 bases, with 12 bases of the junction left unmatched. Germline V CDR1 and CDR2: GTSNPN, SVGIG (reference sequence). The CDR3, as DNA: TGTGCCTGGAGTATAAGGACTAGCGGGAGTCCCCTTCCGAACACCGGGGAGCTGTTTTTT. It encodes CAWSIRTSGSPLPNTGELFF.